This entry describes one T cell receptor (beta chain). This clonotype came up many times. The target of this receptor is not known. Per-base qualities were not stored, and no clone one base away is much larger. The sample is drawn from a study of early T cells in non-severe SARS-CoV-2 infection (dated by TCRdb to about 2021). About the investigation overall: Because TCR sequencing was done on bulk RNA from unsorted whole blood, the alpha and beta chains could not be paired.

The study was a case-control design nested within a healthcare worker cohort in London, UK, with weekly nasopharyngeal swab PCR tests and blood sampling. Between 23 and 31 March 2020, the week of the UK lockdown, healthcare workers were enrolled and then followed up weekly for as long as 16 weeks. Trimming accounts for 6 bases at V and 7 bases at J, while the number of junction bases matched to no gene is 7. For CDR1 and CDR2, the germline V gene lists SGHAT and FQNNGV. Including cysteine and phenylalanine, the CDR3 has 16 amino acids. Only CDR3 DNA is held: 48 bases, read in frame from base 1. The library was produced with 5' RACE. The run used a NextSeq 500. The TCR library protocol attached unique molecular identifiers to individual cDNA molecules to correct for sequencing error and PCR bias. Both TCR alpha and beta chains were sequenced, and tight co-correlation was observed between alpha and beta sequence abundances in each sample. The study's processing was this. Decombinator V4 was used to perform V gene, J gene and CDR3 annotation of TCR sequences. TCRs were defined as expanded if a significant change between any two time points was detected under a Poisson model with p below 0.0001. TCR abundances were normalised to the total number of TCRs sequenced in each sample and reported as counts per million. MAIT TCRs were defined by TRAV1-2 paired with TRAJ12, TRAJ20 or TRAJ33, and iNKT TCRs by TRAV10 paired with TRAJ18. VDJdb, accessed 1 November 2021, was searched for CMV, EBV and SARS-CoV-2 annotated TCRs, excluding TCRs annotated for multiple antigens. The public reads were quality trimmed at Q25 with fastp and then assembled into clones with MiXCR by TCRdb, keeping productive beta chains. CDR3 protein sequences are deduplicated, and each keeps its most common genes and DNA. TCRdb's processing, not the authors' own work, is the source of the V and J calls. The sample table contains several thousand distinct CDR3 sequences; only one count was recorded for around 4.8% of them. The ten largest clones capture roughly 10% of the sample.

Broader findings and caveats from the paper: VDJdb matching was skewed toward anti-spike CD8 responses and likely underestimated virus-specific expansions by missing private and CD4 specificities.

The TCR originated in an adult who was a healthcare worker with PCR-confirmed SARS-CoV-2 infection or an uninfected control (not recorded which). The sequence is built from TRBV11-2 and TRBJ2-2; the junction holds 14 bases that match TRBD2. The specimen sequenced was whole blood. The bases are TGTGCCAGCAGTTTCGGACTAGCGGGAGGTTACGGGGAGCTGTTTTTT. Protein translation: CASSFGLAGGYGELFF.